The 7 T cell receptor beta chains reported below all come from one sample, sequenced in a study of T cells in Graves' hyperthyroidism and ophthalmopathy. Amplification of TCR beta CDR3 regions was performed using RNA transcripts as template. First-round RT-PCR with HTBI primers amplified the TCR CDR3 region. TCRdb reanalysed the multiplex PCR reads using MiXCR and keeps one entry per CDR3 protein. Of some 490,000 distinct CDR3 sequences listed, under 25% were seen once; the top ten hold about half. The sequenced sample was blood. These receptors were obtained from a woman in her seventies with Graves' ophthalmopathy.

This clonotype was detected only a few times. The CDR3 spells CASSPGTVRKEAFF. The CDR3, as DNA: TGTGCCAGCAGCCCCGGGACGGTAAGAAAGGAAGCTTTCTTT. The chain employs TRBV27 and TRBJ1-1, with D possibly TRBD1 on 5 matching bases. Germline CDR1 reads MNHEY; CDR2 reads SMNVEV (reference sequence). This CDR3 region has 14 residues. V lost 6 bases and J 8 bases, leaving 19 bases between the germline ends.

This clonotype was counted many times. The chain has TRBV7-6 and TRBJ2-5; 14 bases map to TRBD2. From germline, CDR1 is SGHVS and CDR2 FNYEAQ. V was pared by 1 base and J by 1 base, with 11 bases of the junction left unmatched. There are 20 residues in the CDR3. The CDR3 DNA reads as TGTGCCAGCAGCTTAGAGCCCCGACTAGCGGGAGGGCCGGGCCAAGAGACCCAGTACTTC. Its translation: CASSLEPRLAGGPGQETQYF.

The sample holds a few counts of this clonotype. The rearrangement uses TRBV6-1 and TRBJ2-3; a weak D match, TRBD1 (6 bases). V was cut by 6 bases and J by 6 bases, with 16 bases left in between. CDR3 size: 14 residues. CDR1 is MNHNS and CDR2 is SASEGT in the germline V gene. The CDR3: CASSLGHPVDTQYF. Here the CDR3 DNA reads TGTGCCAGCAGCTTGGGACACCCCGTGGATACGCAGTATTTT.

In its sample, this clonotype was seen a few times. The rearrangement uses TRBV11-2 and TRBJ2-6; the D is unclear. CDR1 SGHAT and CDR2 FQNNGV come from the germline V gene. The CDR3 consists of 14 residues. Between the trimmed V and J ends, which lost 4 bases and 0 bases, there was a span of 4 bases. DNA for the CDR3: TGTGCCAGCAGCTCTAGCTCTGGGGCCAACGTCCTGACTTTC. As protein: CASSSSSGANVLTF.

Note on this clonotype: Its ends do not fully match the called genes, so a read error is possible. The chain recombines TRBV20-1 with TRBJ2-1, with D possibly TRBD1 on 5 matching bases. This CDR3 comprises 12 residues. Germline assignment: CDR1 DFQATT and CDR2 SNEGSKA (reference sequence). The CDR3 loop reads CSATLIAATDIF. The CDR3 region has the DNA TGCAGTGCTACCCTAATAGCAGCGACAGATATCTTC.

This clonotype has a count of ten or more. The chain combines TRBV3-1 with TRBJ1-1; D gene ambiguous. CDR1 LGHDT and CDR2 YNNKEL come from the germline V gene (reference sequence). The CDR3 length is 13 residues. V lost 0 bases to trimming and J lost 4 bases, with 6 bases between them. The CDR3 sequence is CASSQEIGTEAFF. CDR3 nucleotides: TGTGCCAGCAGCCAAGAGATCGGCACTGAAGCTTTCTTT.

The J gene is TRBJ1-5, the V gene TRBV6-1; no definite D call. The CDR3 runs to 15 residues. Germline CDR1 is MNHNS and CDR2 is SASEGT. V gave up 1 base and J gave up 0 bases, with 7 bases separating them. The CDR3 DNA reads as TGTGCCAGCAGTGAAGGGCACTATAGCAATCAGCCCCAGCATTTT. Residues: CASSEGHYSNQPQHF.